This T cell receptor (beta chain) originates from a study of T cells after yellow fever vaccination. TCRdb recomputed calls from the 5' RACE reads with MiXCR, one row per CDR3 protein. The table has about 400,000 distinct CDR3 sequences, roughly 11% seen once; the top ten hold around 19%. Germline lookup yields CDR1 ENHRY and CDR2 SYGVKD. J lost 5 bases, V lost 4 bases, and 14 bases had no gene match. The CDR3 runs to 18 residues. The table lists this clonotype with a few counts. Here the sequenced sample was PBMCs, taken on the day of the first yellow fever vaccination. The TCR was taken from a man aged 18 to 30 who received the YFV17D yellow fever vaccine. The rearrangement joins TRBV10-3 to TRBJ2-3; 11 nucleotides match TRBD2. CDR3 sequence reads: CAISGSSGGSQVKDTQYF. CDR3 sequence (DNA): TGTGCCATCAGTGGATCTAGCGGGGGGTCCCAGGTTAAAGATACGCAGTATTTT.